Sequencing of this TCR beta chain was carried out in a study of blood T cells in healthy people across ages. Study conclusions and caveats: No conclusive comparison of naive versus antigen-experienced cells was possible with unsorted PBMCs. More naive CD4+ cells and higher diversity marked long-lived donors relative to aged donors.

A second roughly 6 to 12 cycle PCR used barcoded and J-beta primers. A template-switch adaptor containing 12 random nucleotides labeled each cDNA molecule. TCRdb fed the 5' RACE reads into MiXCR, producing one record per CDR3 protein. The top ten hold 10% to 15% of the sample, which has about 1.1 million distinct CDR3 sequences, around two fifths seen once. Turning to this clonotype: The antigen remains unidentified.

The V gene's germline CDR1 is LGHNA and CDR2 YNFKEQ. The CDR3 is 16 amino acids. Trimming removed 0 bases at V and 5 bases at J, with 15 bases between. The chain has TRBV4-2 and TRBJ2-3; D is unresolved. Sequencing was performed on blood. The receptor was derived from a man between 18 and 29 years old in good health. The chain's CDR3 is CASSQDQRGSLDTQYF. The CDR3 DNA is TGTGCCAGCAGCCAAGATCAAAGAGGCAGCCTAGATACGCAGTATTTT.